This record covers a single T cell receptor beta chain. The donors were healthy bone marrow donors. These data originate in a study of cytomegalovirus exposure and HLA in healthy donors. Study information: From donors who were HLA-typed, an early data release held 80 million or so unique TCRs.

The PCR employed 60 Vbeta primers together with 13 Jbeta primers. Using immunoSEQ multiplex PCR, the repertoire was profiled, and TCRdb retains in-frame clones only, with some absent. There are about 220,000 clones in the sample; around 80% occur only once, and roughly 0.71% lies in the top ten. CDR3 length equals 14 residues. Germline values: CDR1 MNHEY, CDR2 SMNVEV (reference sequence). V was cut by 3 bases and J by 7 bases, with 15 bases left in between. The genes are TRBV27 and TRBJ1-2; D is unclear. The TCR was taken from a boy aged 2 to 10 in good health and CMV-seronegative. Sequencing input: PBMCs. The CDR3 nucleotides read TGTGCCAGCAGTTTGGTCCGGGAAAGGCCTGGCTACACCTTC. The encoded protein is CASSLVRERPGYTF.